This T cell receptor (beta chain) was recovered during a study of control samples from healthy donors and cancer patients. The table came from immunoSEQ multiplex PCR; TCRdb's copy has only in-frame clones and leaves some out. Counted here are about 220,000 clones, 85% to 95% occurring once; the ten biggest clones make up approximately 1.4%. Germline values: CDR1 SGDLS, CDR2 YYNGEE. The CDR3 runs to 13 residues. V was cut by 0 bases and J by 5 bases, with 9 bases left in between. Sequenced: blood. The receptor was derived from a man over 45 in good health. The gene calls are TRBV9 and TRBJ2-7, with D tentatively TRBD1 (6 bases). The CDR3, as DNA: TGTGCCAGCAGCGTAGCAGGGGCTCACGAGCAGTACTTC. Its protein is CASSVAGAHEQYF.